These T cell receptor beta chains were read from a single sample in a study of technical replicates of blood from several donors. Clones were sequenced by immunoSEQ multiplex PCR, and TCRdb holds only the in-frame ones, with some missing. The sample holds over 70,000 clones, 95% to 97% seen once. Sequenced input: T cells isolated from PBMCs. The source of these receptors is a human donor in good health. The CDR3 runs from the conserved cysteine through the conserved F or W. The order of the fields is clone size, V gene, CDR3 protein. Clone size appears in some rows only: once, few, many, or a class for an expanded clone.

>NA|TRBV5-1
CASRTKLSSYNSPLHF
>NA|TRBV28
CASTQGLGDGYTF
>NA|TRBV4-2
CASSHEQGLSNQPQHF
>NA|TRBV5-4
CASSPTRASGAQYF
>NA|TRBV14
CASSQKTGTPYEQYF
>once|TRBV29-1
CSVEGVSDSTFEQYF
>NA|TRBV6-4
CATRVTSTDTQYF
>NA|TRBV7-8
CASSFRTGRTEAFF
>NA|TRBV30
CACRDRERNTIYF
>NA|TRBV5-1
CASSFVQGRAGTQYF
>NA|TRBV4-2
CASSQELRNYGYTF
>NA|TRBV7-9
CASSLTNPFTGPIIYEQYF
>NA|TRBV4-1
CASSLWQGDYNEQFF
>NA|TRBV4-1
CASRQPGQNEKLFF
>NA|TRBV10-3
CAISDSGTRYF
>NA|TRBV7-2
CASSFQRGGYTF
>NA|TRBV19
CASSTGEFGNQPQHF
>NA|TRBV2
CASSRTILAEQYF
>once|TRBV5-4
CASSSRFQETQYF
>NA|TRBV2
CASSGNDRAHEQYF
>NA|TRBV10-3
CAISDRQGPPYEQYF
>NA|TRBV9
CASSVGTPMNTEAFF
>NA|TRBV28
CASSLRTGAYTEAFF
>NA|TRBV5-1
CASSYPGATDTQYF
>once|TRBV28
CASSKAGGPINEQFF
>NA|TRBV5-1
CASFQGASTDTQYF
>once|TRBV2
CASSARGQGGSGYTF
>NA|TRBV28
CASSLLSDRAEKLFF
>NA|TRBV4-1
CASSQDITSGETQYF
>NA|TRBV7-9
CASSLALQGYNEQFF
>NA|TRBV10-2
CASSLRSGELFF
>NA|TRBV21-1
CASEKGASGRKLKPGELFF
>NA|TRBV14
CASSQDRDSPNQPQHF
>NA|TRBV9
CASSVGGEDTQYF
>NA|TRBV7-9
CASRLQGVWGYTF
>NA|TRBV6-5
CASRSTGDYGYTF
>NA|TRBV5-4
CASSPGLTGELFF
>NA|TRBV25-1
CASSDYRGSTDTQYF
>NA|TRBV2
CASSAPRQATSFHEKLFF
>NA|TRBV6-4
CASSGDRDHNEQFF
>NA|TRBV27
CASSSYKTSYNEQFF
>NA|TRBV4-1
CASSQVFRPRDRGRGDYGYTF
>NA|TRBV11-2
CASSLPPGGSSYEQYF
>NA|TRBV5-1
CASSLAGQGTTGELFF
>NA|TRBV4-1
CASSQGTGKTYNEQFF